The next 12 T cell receptor beta chains were all read from a single sample in a study of PD-1 blockade in classical Hodgkin lymphoma (dated by TCRdb to 2018 to 2020). The library was prepared using the immunoSEQ multiplex PCR assay. TCRdb holds this immuneACCESS table with in-frame rearrangements only. Some clones are missing; in checked studies, unresolved V genes explain under half, and the rest has no known cause. Recorded for this sample are some 19,000 clones; more than 70% of them occurred a single time. The ten largest clonotypes hold about 22% of the sample. The intended sense of this specimen's time point label: cycle 4 day 1 (C4D1), after 6 weeks of nivolumab. Every trial patient had relapsed following autologous stem cell transplantation, and prior brentuximab vedotin exposure was what differed among cohorts A, B and C. The sequenced sample was peripheral blood mononuclear cells (PBMCs), obtained before the fourth cycle of nivolumab. The source of these receptors is a human donor with classical Hodgkin lymphoma.

This rearrangement joins TRBV5-6 to TRBJ1-1; D unclear. The germline V and J ends were trimmed by 2 bases and 5 bases, with 13 bases remaining between them. CDR3 size: 14 residues. Germline CDR1 and CDR2: SGHDT and YYEEEE. CDR3 coding DNA: TGTGCCAGCAGCTTTGGACTCATGGGGACTGAAGCTTTCTTT. Amino acid sequence: CASSFGLMGTEAFF.

The V gene is TRBV5-6, the J gene TRBJ2-7, with TRBD2 matching over 7 bases. This CDR3 comprises 15 residues. V lost 4 bases and J lost 3; bases outside the gene matches: 10. The germline CDR1 and CDR2 sequences are SGHDT and YYEEEE. Here the CDR3 reads CASSGGDYLGYEQYV. In DNA, the CDR3 is TGTGCCAGCAGCGGGGGGGACTACCTGGGCTACGAGCAGTACGTC.

V gene TRBV30 combines with J gene TRBJ2-5; no definite D call. CDR3 length: 14 amino acids. The V gene lost 1 base and the J gene lost 0 bases, with 9 bases spanning the gap. Germline CDR1 is GTSNPN and CDR2 is SVGIG (reference sequence). The CDR3, as DNA: TGTGCCTGGAGTGGACGGCCGTACCAAGAGACCCAGTACTTC. Translating gives CAWSGRPYQETQYF. The whole variable domain, filled in from reference TRBV30 and TRBJ2-5, reads SQTIHQWPATLVQPVGSPLSLECTVEGTSNPNLYWYRQAAGRGLQLLFYSVGIGQISSEVPQNLSASRPQDRQFILSSKKLLLSDSGFYLCAWSGRPYQETQYFGPGTRLLVL.

The chain is built from TRBV5-8 and TRBJ2-1; possibly TRBD2 for D (6 bases). Trimming removed 0 bases at V and 6 bases at J, with 10 bases between. Germline assignment: CDR1 SGHTS and CDR2 YDEGEE. This CDR3 comprises 14 residues. The CDR3 spells CASSLGLAINEQFF. The CDR3 nucleotides are TGTGCCAGCAGCTTGGGTCTAGCGATCAATGAGCAGTTCTTC.

The CDR3 sequence is CASSLTRGGGVPTATDTQYF. CDR3 sequence (DNA): TGTGCCAGTAGTCTGACTCGGGGAGGGGGCGTCCCCACAGCCACAGATACGCAGTATTTT. The rearrangement joins TRBV19 to TRBJ2-3; D tentatively fits TRBD1 or TRBD2 (7 bases each). Germline lookup yields CDR1 LNHDA and CDR2 SQIVND (reference sequence). V was trimmed by 5 bases and J by 2 bases, leaving 29 bases between them. The CDR3 runs to 20 residues.

The rearrangement uses TRBV25-1 and TRBJ2-2, with D possibly TRBD1 on 5 matching bases. V lost 3 bases and J 4 bases, leaving 21 bases between the germline ends. CDR1 and CDR2 (germline): MGHDK, SYGVNS. The CDR3 runs to 18 residues. CDR3 protein: CASSDPVGHTAATGELFF. The CDR3 DNA is TGTGCCAGCAGTGACCCCGTGGGGCACACCGCAGCCACCGGGGAGCTGTTTTTT.

The chain carries TRBV11-2 and TRBJ1-5; D gene unclear. Trimming took off 5 bases at V and 2 bases at J, with 16 bases between the two ends. This CDR3 comprises 16 residues. The germline CDR1 and CDR2 sequences are SGHAT and FQNNGV. Written as DNA, the CDR3 is TGTGCCAGCAGCCAAGGGTGGGCGTGGGGCAATCAGCCCCAGCATTTT. Translation gives CASSQGWAWGNQPQHF.

The chain couples TRBV19 to TRBJ1-5, with D possibly matching TRBD1 (5 bases). Germline CDR1 is LNHDA and CDR2 is SQIVND (reference sequence). This CDR3 region has 12 residues. Trimming removed 5 bases at V and 6 bases at J, with 8 bases between. The CDR3 protein is CASSPGGQPQHF. DNA of the CDR3: TGTGCCAGTAGTCCCGGGGGTCAGCCCCAGCATTTT.

This chain links TRBV7-8 with TRBJ1-1; 9 nucleotides align to TRBD1. This CDR3 comprises 17 residues. The J segment lost 2 bases and the V segment lost 1 base, leaving 8 bases of the junction unmatched. The germline V gene has CDR1 SGHVS and CDR2 FQNEAQ. CDR3 amino acids: CASSLGGWDRVNTEAFF. CDR3 coding DNA: TGTGCCAGCAGCTTAGGGGGATGGGACAGGGTTAACACTGAAGCTTTCTTT.

This chain connects TRBV25-1 to TRBJ1-3; no definite D call. The CDR3 runs 14 residues. CDR1 is MGHDK and CDR2 is SYGVNS in the germline V gene. The V and J ends lost 8 bases and 2 bases respectively, with 13 bases between them. CDR3 DNA sequence: TGTGCCAGCGACGGCAGGCCGACTGGAAACACCATATATTTT. Protein: CASDGRPTGNTIYF.

The gene calls are TRBV2 and TRBJ2-5; the match to TRBD1 covers 9 bases. CDR3 size: 14 residues. CDR1 SNHLY and CDR2 FYNNEI come from the germline V gene. Losses at the gene ends were 8 bases for V and 7 bases for J; bases not matched to a gene: 11. CDR3 sequence (DNA): TGTGCCAGCCTATCGGGACAGGGAAGGGGGACCCAGTACTTC. Amino acid sequence: CASLSGQGRGTQYF.

The rearrangement joins TRBV30 to TRBJ1-2, with D maybe TRBD1 (6 bases). The CDR3 is 14 amino acids. Germline-derived CDR1 and CDR2 are GTSNPN and SVGIG (reference sequence). Trimming took 0 bases from V and 4 from J, leaving 12 bases between them. This CDR3 is CAWSVGGGLYGYTF. CDR3 sequence (DNA): TGTGCCTGGAGTGTAGGGGGTGGACTCTATGGCTACACCTTC.